This T cell receptor (beta chain) was sequenced during a study of glioma-infiltrating T cells after dendritic cell vaccination listed by TCRdb under 2016. Study-level background: The cohort comprised around 15 glioblastoma patients from Phase I and II dendritic cell vaccination trials, 9 newly diagnosed and 6 with recurrent disease. Between about 2002 and 2012, the patients were given dendritic cell vaccination pulsed with autologous tumor lysate. To make the vaccine, monocyte-derived dendritic cells were cultured for under eight days with IL-4 and GM-CSF and then pulsed overnight with autologous tumor lysate. Each patient got three intradermal injections of the dendritic cell vaccine, spaced at biweekly intervals, in the arm below the axilla. In glioblastoma patients vaccinated with dendritic cells, deep sequencing of TCR beta CDR3 regions served to measure tumor-infiltrating lymphocyte content and to compare repertoires between tumor and blood. Survival after dendritic cell vaccination was correlated with TCR sequencing metrics such as TIL content and the overlap between tumor and blood repertoires.

Patients were selected on the basis of adequate residual fresh-frozen tumor tissue and more than two years of available survival data. Molecular status otherwise varied across the glioblastoma patients, but none of them carried an isocitrate dehydrogenase mutation. PBMC were collected before vaccination, two weeks after the third vaccination, and at tumor progression if tumor progression occurred. The Qiagen DNeasy Blood extraction Kit was used to extract genomic DNA. For CDR1 and CDR2, the germline V gene lists SGDLS and YYNGEE. The CDR3 runs 14 residues from the cysteine to the phenylalanine. Just CDR3 DNA is preserved here, 42 bases in frame from base 1. V sheds 4 bases and J sheds 4 bases, leaving 14 bases between their ends. Of note for this clone: Its antigen is unknown. No much larger clone is present one base from it, and per-base qualities are unavailable.

Using the immunoSEQ assay, TCRB CDR3 regions were amplified from about 1.9 micrograms of genomic DNA, or from all available DNA when less than that was on hand. For multiplex PCR, 60 forward primers for TCR V beta segments and 13 reverse primers for J beta segments were used. To estimate the number of reads per starting template, synthetic control templates were added to each sample at limiting dilution. Sequencing produced 87 bp reads on the Illumina HiSeq System. On the study's bioinformatics: PCR and sequencing errors were removed by a nearest neighbor algorithm that merged closely related sequences. TCR overlap was measured as the percentage of unique tumor TCR beta sequences that were also present in the peripheral blood of the same patient. Drawn from immuneACCESS, this table holds only the in-frame rearrangements with V and J called that TCRdb kept. Clones are partly lost; checked studies trace under half to an unresolved V gene and leave the rest unexplained. The V and J calls and clone size come from that table; D and trimming were worked out from the DNA. Here the sample has around 72,000 clones; under 90% occur a single time. The ten largest clonotypes hold 7.9% of the sample.

Study-level results and caveats: After dendritic cell vaccination, a higher estimated pretreatment TIL content predicted longer time to progression and overall survival. TCR clonality showed no direct relationship with survival, which suggests that a diverse polyclonal response may be important. The cohort was small and heterogeneous, few patients had complete blood and tumor sets, and even fewer had initial-recurrent tumor pairs. The three-group TCR overlap response model was described as speculative and requiring prospective validation.

This TCR came from a human donor with glioblastoma. This sample comprised blood, obtained before dendritic cell vaccination. The V and J segments used are TRBV9 and TRBJ1-1; no D gene is confidently identified. The nucleotide sequence reads TGTGCCAGCAGCTCCGGCGGGCCGGGCACTGAAGCTTTCTTT. This encodes CASSSGGPGTEAFF.